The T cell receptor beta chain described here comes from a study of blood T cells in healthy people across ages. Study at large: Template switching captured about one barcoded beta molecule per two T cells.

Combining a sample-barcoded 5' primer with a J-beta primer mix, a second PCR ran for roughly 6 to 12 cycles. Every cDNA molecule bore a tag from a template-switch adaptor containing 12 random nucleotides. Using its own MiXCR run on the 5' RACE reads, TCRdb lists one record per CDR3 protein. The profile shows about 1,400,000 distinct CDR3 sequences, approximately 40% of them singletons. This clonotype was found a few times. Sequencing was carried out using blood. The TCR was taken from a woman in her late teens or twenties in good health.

The CDR3 coding sequence is TGTGCCAGCAGCTTAGCGCTTGGGGGGGCTAAGCAGTACTTC. Its protein is CASSLALGGAKQYF. This chain uses TRBV7-2 with TRBJ2-4; D is perhaps TRBD2 (7 bases). The CDR3 runs to 14 residues. Germline values: CDR1 SGHTA, CDR2 FQGNSA. V lost 0 bases, J lost 13 bases, and 16 bases lay in between. The variable domain in full, with the rest retrieved from reference TRBV7-2 and TRBJ2-4, is GAGVSQSPSNKVTEKGKDVELRCDPISGHTALYWYRQSLGQGLEFLIYFQGNSAPDKSGLPSDRFSAERTGGSVSTLTIQRTQQEDSAVYLCASSLALGGAKQYFGAGTRLSVL.